This TCR beta chain was documented in a study of T-cell reconstitution after alpha-beta-depleted transplantation in children (dated by TCRdb to the mid-2010s). Background on the whole study: The study quantitatively tracked T-cell immune reconstitution after TCRalphabeta/CD19-depleted allogeneic hematopoietic cell transplantation in children using TCR repertoire profiling.

The germline V gene provides CDR1 SNHLY and CDR2 FYNNEI. Between the V and J ends, shortened by 2 bases and 2 bases respectively, the junction contains 8 bases. The CDR3 numbers 14 residues from cysteine through phenylalanine. Only the CDR3 part of the read is kept: 42 bases, read in frame from the first base. This clonotype showed up many times. Its recognized antigen is unknown. No much larger clone is present one base from it, and per-base qualities are unavailable. Receptors were amplified or captured by PCR. The instrument was an Illumina HiSeq 2500. TCR library preparation used molecular barcoding, with unique molecular identifiers applied to normalize quantification of the TCRbeta repertoire. TCRdb took the public reads, trimmed them with fastp at Q25, ran MiXCR for clone calling and kept in-frame beta chains. Each entry merges the rows of one CDR3 protein and shows their most common DNA and genes. This sample has approximately 490,000 distinct CDR3 sequences in its table, and around 13% of those were observed once. The biggest ten clones account for around 5.8% of the sample.

The V and J segments used are TRBV2 and TRBJ2-3; the D gene cannot be resolved reliably. The source of this sequence is a human donor who donated a stem cell graft to a child with combined immunodeficiency. The sequencing here drew on PBMCs from the stem cell graft donor, taken from the stem cell graft. The DNA is TGTGCCAGCAGTGAACCTTCCTACACAGATACGCAGTATTTT. It translates to CASSEPSYTDTQYF.